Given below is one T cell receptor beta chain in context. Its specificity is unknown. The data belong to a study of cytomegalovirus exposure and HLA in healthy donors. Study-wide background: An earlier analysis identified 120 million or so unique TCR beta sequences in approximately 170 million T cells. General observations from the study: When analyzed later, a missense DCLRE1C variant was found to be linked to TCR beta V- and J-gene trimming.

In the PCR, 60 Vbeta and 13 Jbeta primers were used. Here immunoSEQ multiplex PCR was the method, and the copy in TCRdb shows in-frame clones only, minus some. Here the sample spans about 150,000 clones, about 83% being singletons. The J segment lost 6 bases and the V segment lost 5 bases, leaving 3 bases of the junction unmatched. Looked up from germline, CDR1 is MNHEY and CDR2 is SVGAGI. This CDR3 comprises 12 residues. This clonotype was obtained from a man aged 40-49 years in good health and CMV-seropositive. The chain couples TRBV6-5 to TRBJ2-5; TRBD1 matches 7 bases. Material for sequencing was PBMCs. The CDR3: CASSRTGKTQYF. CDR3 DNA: TGTGCCAGCAGTAGGACAGGCAAGACCCAGTACTTC.